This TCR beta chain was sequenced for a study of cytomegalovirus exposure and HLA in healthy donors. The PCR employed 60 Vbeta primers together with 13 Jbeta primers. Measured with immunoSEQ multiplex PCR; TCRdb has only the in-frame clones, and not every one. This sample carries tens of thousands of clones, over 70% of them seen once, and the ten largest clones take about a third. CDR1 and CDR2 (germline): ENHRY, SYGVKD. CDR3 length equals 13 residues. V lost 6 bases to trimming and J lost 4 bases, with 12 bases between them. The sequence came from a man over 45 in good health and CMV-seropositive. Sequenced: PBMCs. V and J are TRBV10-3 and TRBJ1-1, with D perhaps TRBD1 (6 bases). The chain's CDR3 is CAIREGGGTEAFF. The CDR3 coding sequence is TGTGCCATCAGGGAGGGGGGGGGCACTGAAGCTTTCTTT.